This T cell receptor beta chain was captured by sequencing in a study of blood T cell repertoires in COVID-19. Assay used: immunoSEQ multiplex PCR; TCRdb lists only in-frame clones, some missing. The repertoire holds roughly 150,000 clones, with over 70% as singletons. The V segment lost 7 bases and the J segment 0 bases; nucleotides outside the gene matches: 8. This CDR3 has 15 residues. Per the germline V gene, CDR1 is MGHDK and CDR2 is SYGVNS. The TCR sequence derives from a man between 65 and 79 years old who had been exposed to COVID-19. The chain recombines TRBV25-1 with TRBJ1-1, with TRBD1 matching over 7 bases. Sequencing used PBMCs or T cells enriched from blood (not recorded which). The CDR3, as DNA: TGTGCCAGCACTTGGACAGGAGCCTTGAACACTGAAGCTTTCTTT. This codes for CASTWTGALNTEAFF.